These 8 T cell receptor beta chains share one sample of origin, sequenced in a study of blood T cell repertoires in COVID-19 (dated by TCRdb to 2019 to 2021). Library generation was performed with the immunoSEQ multiplex PCR assay. TCRdb carries this immuneACCESS record with in-frame sequences only. Its versions omit some clonotypes, under half of them owing to an unresolved V gene in the studies checked, with the rest unexplained. The sample table lists around 470,000 clones, 80% to 95% of them with a count of one. Of the sample, more than 0.55% falls within the top ten clones. The sample was PBMCs or T cells enriched from blood (not recorded which). These receptors were obtained from a man aged 18 to 30 who had recovered from COVID-19.

This clone showed up just a few times. The DNA for the CDR3 is TGTGCCAGCACCGGGGGGGTACTCAATCAGCCCCAGCATTTT. Amino acids: CASTGGVLNQPQHF. The J gene is TRBJ1-5, the V gene TRBV28; D is possibly TRBD1 (5 bases). V dropped 7 bases and J dropped 3 bases, with 13 bases sitting between them. Looked up from germline, CDR1 is MDHEN and CDR2 is SYDVKM. The CDR3 has 14 amino acids.

The chain joins TRBV1 to TRBJ1-6; the DNA was not used to check the table's D call, TRBD1. TRBV1 is recorded as a pseudogene. The CDR3 has 17 residues. The DNA for the CDR3 is TGCACCAGCAGCCAGAAACTAGGGGGATTATATAATTCACCCCTCCACTTT. Protein: CTSSQKLGGLYNSPLHF.

V gene TRBV7-6 combines with J gene TRBJ2-1; maybe TRBD1 (6 bases). There are 15 residues in the CDR3. V was cut by 4 bases and J by 2 bases, with 12 bases left in between. CDR1 and CDR2 from the germline V gene are SGHVS and FNYEAQ. CDR3 in DNA: TGTGCCAGCAGCTCGAGGTCAGGGGCCTACAATGAGCAGTTCTTC. Amino acids: CASSSRSGAYNEQFF.

This rearrangement joins TRBV19 to TRBJ1-6; D ambiguous. Germline V lookup: CDR1 LNHDA, CDR2 SQIVND (reference sequence). The V and J ends lost 3 bases and 7 bases respectively, with 10 bases between them. The CDR3 loop spans 14 amino acids. This CDR3 reads CASSIATENSPLHF. The DNA of the CDR3 is TGTGCCAGTAGTATTGCTACAGAAAATTCACCCCTCCACTTT.

J is TRBJ1-3 and V is TRBV11-2, with D unclear. The CDR3 covers 13 residues. Germline-derived CDR1 and CDR2 are SGHAT and FQNNGV. Trimming took 2 bases from V and 5 from J, leaving 7 bases between them. Here the CDR3 DNA reads TGTGCCAGCAGCTTAACAGAGCGAAACACCATATATTTT. Translation gives CASSLTERNTIYF.

The CDR3 sequence: CASSRQGAINIQYF. CDR3 coding DNA: TGTGCCAGCAGTCGACAGGGGGCAATAAACATTCAGTACTTC. This chain uses TRBV6-5 with TRBJ2-4; 10 bases line up with TRBD1. Germline V gene lookup returns CDR1 MNHEY and CDR2 SVGAGI. J lost 6 bases, V lost 5 bases, and 4 bases had no gene match. The length of the CDR3 is 14 residues.

This chain connects TRBV28 to TRBJ1-4; D remains unclear. The CDR3 has 18 amino acids. CDR1 MDHEN and CDR2 SYDVKM come from the germline V gene. V was trimmed by 6 bases and J by 4 bases, leaving 24 bases between them. CDR3 nucleotide sequence: TGTGCCAGCAGCCCCACGGGAGGGAGCTCTAACTTTAATGAAAAACTGTTTTTT. It specifies CASSPTGGSSNFNEKLFF.

This chain joins TRBV14 and TRBJ1-6, with D possibly being TRBD1 (5 bases). V gave up 1 base and J gave up 8 bases, with 9 bases separating them. Germline V lookup: CDR1 SGHDN, CDR2 FVKESK. CDR3 size: 14 residues. The CDR3 DNA follows: TGTGCCAGCAGCCAAGTACGGGGGGATTCACCCCTCCACTTT. Its translation: CASSQVRGDSPLHF.